The present T cell receptor (beta chain) was sequenced within a study of human T cells and chemical hapten exposure. This clonotype occurred a few times. TCRdb independently ran MiXCR on the RACE reads; one entry per CDR3 protein. This table holds 350,000 to 450,000 distinct CDR3 sequences, more than 4.5% found once. Time point denoted: pre-sensitization, week 0. The treatment: therapeutic diphenylcyclopropenone sensitization with weekly scalp DPC. Non-pregnant alopecia patients aged 18 to 70, suitable for DPC therapy. This sequence originates from a woman between 45 and 60 years old with alopecia areata. Some clones in this sample may be carry-over from other donors' samples. Sequenced material: whole blood, taken in connection with sensitization to the hapten diphenylcyclopropenone (DPC).

DNA for the CDR3: TGTGCCAGCAGCATACGGACTGGCAGTGGTAGCACAGATACGCAGTATTTT. It specifies CASSIRTGSGSTDTQYF. The V and J genes are TRBV5-5 and TRBJ2-3; weak D call: TRBD2 (5 bases). V gave up 4 bases and J gave up 0 bases, with 18 bases separating them. Germline loops: CDR1 SGHKS, CDR2 YYEKEE (reference sequence). The CDR3 has 17 residues.